These 10 T cell receptor beta chains share one sample of origin, sequenced in a study of OX40 agonist ivuxolimab in advanced cancers. This table comes from immunoSEQ multiplex PCR, and its TCRdb copy is limited to in-frame clones, with some not included. The sample lists tens of thousands of clones, 70% to 80% occurring once. This sample comprised CD4+ or CD8+ T cells sorted from blood, obtained in a trial of the OX40 agonist ivuxolimab. The receptors were gathered from an adult with an advanced solid tumor such as melanoma, head and neck, liver or kidney cancer.

This clone showed up just a few times. The chain carries TRBV2 and TRBJ1-5; D uncertain. The CDR3 runs 15 residues. Trimming removed 1 base from V and 4 bases from J, with 11 bases in between. CDR1 is SNHLY and CDR2 is FYNNEI in the germline V gene. The CDR3, as DNA: TGTGCCAGCAGTGAAGGTCAAAGGGATAATCAGCCCCAGCATTTT. As protein: CASSEGQRDNQPQHF.

V usage is TRBV9 and J usage is TRBJ1-1; TRBD1 matches at 9 bases. The V and J ends lost 3 bases and 5 bases, in that order; junction bases with no gene match: 8. This CDR3 contains 15 residues. CDR1 is SGDLS and CDR2 is YYNGEE in the germline V gene. In DNA, the CDR3 is TGTGCCAGCAGCGCCCTAGGGACAGGGCGGACTGAAGCTTTCTTT. Protein product: CASSALGTGRTEAFF.

The chain has TRBV2 and TRBJ1-2, with TRBD1 matching over 8 bases. The V gene's germline CDR1 is SNHLY and CDR2 FYNNEI. V shed 7 bases, J shed 7 bases, and the junction held 8 bases outside the gene matches. CDR3 length: 13 amino acids. In DNA form, the CDR3 reads TGTGCCAGCACTCTGACAGGGGTGAGTGGCTACACCTTC. This gives the protein CASTLTGVSGYTF.

This chain joins TRBV11-2 and TRBJ1-1; 7 bases agree with TRBD1. With V trimmed by 5 bases and J by 10 bases, 16 bases remained unmatched. In germline, CDR1 is SGHAT, CDR2 FQNNGV. This CDR3 is built from 15 residues. DNA of the CDR3: TGTGCCAGCAGCCCTTCCACATCTACGACAGGGAGAGCTTTCTTT. This codes for CASSPSTSTTGRAFF.

This clone was recorded only once. The CDR3 sequence: CASSSTWEWSPLHF. For the CDR3, the DNA is TGTGCCAGCAGTTCGACGTGGGAGTGGTCACCCCTCCACTTT. The rearrangement joins TRBV27 to TRBJ1-6; no reliable D call. Trimming took 4 bases from V and 10 from J, leaving 14 bases between them. Per germline, CDR1 MNHEY and CDR2 SMNVEV (reference sequence). The CDR3 loop spans 14 amino acids.

The rearrangement uses TRBV5-4 and TRBJ2-2, with a tentative D call TRBD1 (6 bases). Germline V gives CDR1 SGHNT, CDR2 YYREEE (reference sequence). The V gene lost 1 base and the J gene lost 0 bases, with 10 bases spanning the gap. The CDR3 consists of 16 residues. In DNA, the CDR3 is TGTGCCAGCAGCTTGTATGGGACATCGAACACCGGGGAGCTGTTTTTT. Translated: CASSLYGTSNTGELFF.

The chain employs TRBV4-1 and TRBJ2-1; D unclear. Trimming cost V 1 base and J 5 bases, with 12 bases left between them. Germline V CDR1 and CDR2: MGHRA, YSYEKL. The CDR3 runs 15 residues. CDR3 loop: CASSQGGRVDNEQFF. The CDR3 nucleotides read TGCGCCAGCAGCCAAGGGGGAAGGGTGGACAATGAGCAGTTCTTC.

This clone was seen once. J is TRBJ1-6 and V is TRBV7-8, with 7 bases lining up with TRBD1. Trimming at V came to 5 bases and at J to 9 bases, leaving 4 bases not matched to a gene. The length of the CDR3 is 13 residues. Germline V CDR1 and CDR2: SGHVS, FQNEAQ. For the CDR3, the DNA is TGTGCCAGCAGCCTCGACAGGGTTTCACCCCTCCACTTT. Translating it yields CASSLDRVSPLHF. The whole variable domain, remainder taken from reference TRBV7-8 and TRBJ1-6, is GAGVSQSPRYKVAKRGQDVALRCDPISGHVSLFWYQQALGQGPEFLTYFQNEAQLDKSGLPSDRFFAERPEGSVSTLKIQRTQQEDSAVYLCASSLDRVSPLHFGNGTRLTVT.

The chain couples TRBV6-1 to TRBJ1-1, with D hard to call. This CDR3 comprises 13 residues. V shed 0 bases and J shed 0 bases, with 2 bases lying between them. Germline lookup yields CDR1 MNHNS and CDR2 SASEGT. The CDR3 nucleotides are TGTGCCAGCAGTGAAGCCCTGAACACTGAAGCTTTCTTT. Amino acids: CASSEALNTEAFF.

V is TRBV6-1 and J is TRBJ2-7; D gene unclear. The germline V gene has CDR1 MNHNS and CDR2 SASEGT. Trimming took 5 bases from V and 2 from J, leaving 13 bases between them. This CDR3 is 14 amino acids long. The CDR3 DNA is TGTGCCAGCAGTTCCCTCGGCAGGACCTACGAGCAGTACTTC. Its protein product is CASSSLGRTYEQYF.